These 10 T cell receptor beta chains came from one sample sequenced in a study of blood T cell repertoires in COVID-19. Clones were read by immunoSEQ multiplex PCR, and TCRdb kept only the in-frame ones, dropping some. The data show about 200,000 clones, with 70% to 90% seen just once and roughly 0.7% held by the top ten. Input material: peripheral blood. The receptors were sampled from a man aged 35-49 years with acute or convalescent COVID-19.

Here the CDR3 reads CASSVVPNQPQHF. The CDR3 bases are TGTGCCAGCAGCGTAGTCCCAAATCAGCCCCAGCATTTT. This chain links TRBV9 with TRBJ1-5; D is ambiguous. V shed 0 bases and J shed 4 bases, with 5 bases lying between them. Germline values: CDR1 SGDLS, CDR2 YYNGEE. The CDR3 runs 13 residues.

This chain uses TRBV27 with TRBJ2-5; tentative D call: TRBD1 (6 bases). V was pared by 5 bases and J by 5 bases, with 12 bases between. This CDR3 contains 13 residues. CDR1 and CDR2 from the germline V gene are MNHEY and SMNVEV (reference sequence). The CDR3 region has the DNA TGTGCCAGCAGTCGCGGACAGCTCGAGACCCAGTACTTC. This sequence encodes CASSRGQLETQYF.

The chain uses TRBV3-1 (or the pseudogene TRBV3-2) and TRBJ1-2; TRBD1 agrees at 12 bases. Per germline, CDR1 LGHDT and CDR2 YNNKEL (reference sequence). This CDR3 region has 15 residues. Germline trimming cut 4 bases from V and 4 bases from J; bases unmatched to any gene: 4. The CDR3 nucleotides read TGTGCCAGCAGCCCCCGGGACAGGGGGCTCTATGGCTACACCTTC. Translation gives CASSPRDRGLYGYTF.

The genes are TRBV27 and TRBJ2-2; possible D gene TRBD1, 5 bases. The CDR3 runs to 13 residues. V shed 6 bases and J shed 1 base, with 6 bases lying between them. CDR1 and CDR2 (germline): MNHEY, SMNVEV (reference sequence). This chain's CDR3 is CASRQENTGELFF. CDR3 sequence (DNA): TGTGCCAGCAGACAGGAGAACACCGGGGAGCTGTTTTTT.

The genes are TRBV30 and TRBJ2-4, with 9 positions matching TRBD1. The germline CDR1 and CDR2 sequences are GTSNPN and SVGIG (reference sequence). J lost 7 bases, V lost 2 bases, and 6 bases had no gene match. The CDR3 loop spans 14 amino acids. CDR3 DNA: TGTGCCTGGAGTCCCGGGACAGGGACTAACATTCAGTACTTC. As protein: CAWSPGTGTNIQYF.

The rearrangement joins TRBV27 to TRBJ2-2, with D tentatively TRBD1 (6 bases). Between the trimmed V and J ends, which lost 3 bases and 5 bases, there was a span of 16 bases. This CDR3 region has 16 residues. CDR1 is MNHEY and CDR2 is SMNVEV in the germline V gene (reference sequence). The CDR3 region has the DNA TGTGCCAGCAGTTTGACAGGCAGTTCCGTAACCGGGGAGCTGTTTTTT. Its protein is CASSLTGSSVTGELFF.

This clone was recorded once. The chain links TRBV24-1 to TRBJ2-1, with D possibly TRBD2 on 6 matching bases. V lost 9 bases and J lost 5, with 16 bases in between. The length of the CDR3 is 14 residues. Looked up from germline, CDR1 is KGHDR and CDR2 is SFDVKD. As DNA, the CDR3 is TGTGCCACCCGCCCCTGGGGGAGGAACAATGAGCAGTTCTTC. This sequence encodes CATRPWGRNNEQFF.

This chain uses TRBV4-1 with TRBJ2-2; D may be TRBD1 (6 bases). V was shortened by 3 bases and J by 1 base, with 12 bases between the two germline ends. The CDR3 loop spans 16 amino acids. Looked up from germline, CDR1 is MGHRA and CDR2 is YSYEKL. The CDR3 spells CASSHRQGWNTGELFF. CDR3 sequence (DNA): TGCGCCAGCAGCCACCGCCAGGGGTGGAACACCGGGGAGCTGTTTTTT.

The chain's CDR3 is CASRPVRLAATDTQYF. CDR3 DNA: TGTGCCAGCAGACCCGTCCGGCTAGCGGCCACAGATACGCAGTATTTT. This chain uses TRBV7-9 with TRBJ2-3; 7 nucleotides line up with TRBD2. The trim removed 6 bases at V and 2 bases at J, leaving 11 bases unmatched. CDR3 length: 16 residues. Germline V lookup: CDR1 SEHNR, CDR2 FQNEAQ (reference sequence).

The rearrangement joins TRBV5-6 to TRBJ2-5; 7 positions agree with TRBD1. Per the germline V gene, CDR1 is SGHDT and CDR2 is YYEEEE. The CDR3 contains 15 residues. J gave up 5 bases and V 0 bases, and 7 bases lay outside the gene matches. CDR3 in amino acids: CASSLAVGGRETQYF. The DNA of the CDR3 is TGTGCCAGCAGCTTGGCCGTAGGGGGCAGGGAGACCCAGTACTTC.